Listed below are T cell receptor beta chains from one sample, sequenced in a study of early T cells in non-severe SARS-CoV-2 infection. TCRdb redid the calling of the 5' RACE reads with MiXCR, one entry per CDR3 protein. The table records approximately 46,000 distinct CDR3 sequences, around 6% of them present only once. Sequencing was done on a sample of whole blood. These receptor sequences come from an adult who was a healthcare worker with PCR-confirmed SARS-CoV-2 infection or an uninfected control (not recorded which). Both conserved end residues are part of each CDR3. Each record gives: D gene, clone size, V gene, J gene, CDR3 DNA, CDR3 protein. D genes are given only for firm matches. Clone size appears in some rows only: once, few, many, or a class for an expanded clone.

TRBD2,few,TRBV12-5,TRBJ2-1,TGTGCTAGTGGTAATAGCGGGGGGATCTACAATGAGCAGTTCTTC,CASGNSGGIYNEQFF
-,many,TRBV11-2,TRBJ1-1,TGTGCCAGCAGCTTAGTACCGAGGAACACTGAAGCTTTCTTT,CASSLVPRNTEAFF
-,-,TRBV20-1,TRBJ2-7,TGCAGTGCTAGGGCCCCCGGGATCCTCGAGCAGTACTTC,CSARAPGILEQYF
-,-,TRBV10-1,TRBJ1-1,TGCGCCAGCAGCTCCAGTAGGGAGAACACTGAAGCTTTCTTT,CASSSSRENTEAFF
-,few,TRBV18,TRBJ1-2,TGTGCCAGCTCACCACAGGGGTCGGATTTTAACTATGGCTACACCTTC,CASSPQGSDFNYGYTF
TRBD1,many,TRBV5-6,TRBJ1-2,TGTGCCAGCAGCTTGGAGGGACAGGGGGCGAGTGTCGGCTACACCTTC,CASSLEGQGASVGYTF
-,few,TRBV20-1,TRBJ2-7,TGCAGTGCTAGAGGGAAATCCTCCGAGCAGTACTTC,CSARGKSSEQYF
TRBD1,-,TRBV12-3/TRBV12-4,TRBJ2-7,TGTGCCAGCAGTTTAGCGGCAGGGACAGTCTACGAGCAGTACTTC,CASSLAAGTVYEQYF
-,many,TRBV10-1,TRBJ2-1,TGCGCCAGCAGTGGGGTCCGGGGGACCTACAATGATGGGCAGTTCTTC,CASSGVRGTYNDGQFF
-,many,TRBV5-1,TRBJ2-3,TGCGCCAGCAGCACGGGACATCGCACAGATACGCAGTATTTT,CASSTGHRTDTQYF
TRBD2,-,TRBV5-1,TRBJ2-7,TGCGCCAGCAGCCCGACTAGCGGGGGGACCTACGAGCAGTACTTC,CASSPTSGGTYEQYF
-,many,TRBV20-1,TRBJ2-7,TGCAGTGCTATCCTTGAAGGGACACCCTACGAGCAGTACTTC,CSAILEGTPYEQYF
TRBD2,few,TRBV4-3,TRBJ2-3,TGCGCCAGCAGCCAAGAGTCCGGGGGGGCCCCAGATACGCAGTATTTT,CASSQESGGAPDTQYF
TRBD1,-,TRBV6-2/TRBV6-3,TRBJ2-1,TGTGCCAGCAGTTGGACAGGGGAGTACAATGAGCAGTTCTTC,CASSWTGEYNEQFF
TRBD1,-,TRBV27,TRBJ2-3,TGTGCCAGCAGTTTAGCCCCGGGACAGGGCACAGATACGCAGTATTTT,CASSLAPGQGTDTQYF
-,-,TRBV19,TRBJ2-1,TGTGCCAGTAGTATAGATCTCGGAGTTTACAATGAGCAGTTCTTC,CASSIDLGVYNEQFF
-,many,TRBV20-1,TRBJ2-3,TGCAGTGCTAGAAAGGGGCCTAGCACAGATACGCAGTATTTT,CSARKGPSTDTQYF
-,many,TRBV6-5,TRBJ2-2,TGTGCCAGCAGAAACGACGATTCCATCGCCGGGGAGCTGTTTTTT,CASRNDDSIAGELFF
-,many,TRBV6-1,TRBJ1-2,TGTGCCAGCAGCGGGACACTCGGCTACACCTTC,CASSGTLGYTF
-,many,TRBV12-3/TRBV12-4,TRBJ2-2,TGTGCCAGCAGTACCAGGGTTTCCGGGGAGCTGTTTTTT,CASSTRVSGELFF
-,many,TRBV12-3/TRBV12-4,TRBJ1-1,TGTGCCAGCAGTTTTTTTCCCGTCAACACTGAAGCTTTCTTT,CASSFFPVNTEAFF
-,few,TRBV6-1,TRBJ1-5,TGTGCCAGCAGTGGCAGGGGATACAATCAGCCCCAGCATTTT,CASSGRGYNQPQHF
TRBD2,many,TRBV24-1,TRBJ2-3,TGTGCCACCAGTGATTGGGGGGGGGCGCAGTATTTT,CATSDWGGAQYF
-,-,TRBV5-1,TRBJ2-7,TGCGCCAGCAGCTTTCAGGACGGTTACGAGCAGTACTTC,CASSFQDGYEQYF
-,few,TRBV5-1,TRBJ2-3,TGCGCCAGCAGCAACCAGGGGTTTGACACAGATACGCAGTATTTT,CASSNQGFDTDTQYF
TRBD1,many,TRBV6-6,TRBJ1-1,TGTGCCAGCAGTGGCCGGGACAGTCGTATGTCAGCTTTCTTT,CASSGRDSRMSAFF
-,many,TRBV6-5,TRBJ1-1,TGTGCCAGCAGATGGGAGGGGAGCACTGAAGCTTTCTTT,CASRWEGSTEAFF
-,many,TRBV9,TRBJ1-4,TGTGCCAGCAGCGATAATGAAAAACTGTTTTTT,CASSDNEKLFF
-,many,TRBV19,TRBJ1-5,TGTGCCAGTAGTATAGATCAGGAGCATCAGCCCCAGCATTTT,CASSIDQEHQPQHF
-,few,TRBV6-6,TRBJ1-6,TGTGCCAGCAGTTACAGCTATAATTCACCCCTCCACTTT,CASSYSYNSPLHF
-,many,TRBV6-5,TRBJ2-4,TGTGCCAGCAGTCCTACAGGGATGAACATTCAGTACTTC,CASSPTGMNIQYF
TRBD2,-,TRBV5-4,TRBJ2-3,TGTGCCAGCAGCTCTGAACTAGCGATGGATACGCAGTATTTT,CASSSELAMDTQYF
-,few,TRBV7-3,TRBJ2-1,TGTGCCAGCAGCGCGGGGCCGGCAGGGGAGCAGTTCTTC,CASSAGPAGEQFF
-,few,TRBV12-3/TRBV12-4,TRBJ2-5,TGTGCCAGCAGTGAATACGAAGGGACGACCCAAGAGACCCAGTACTTC,CASSEYEGTTQETQYF
-,-,TRBV7-8,TRBJ2-7,TGTGCCAGCAGCTTAGCGCGAGACAGTAACTCCTACGAGCAGTACTTC,CASSLARDSNSYEQYF
TRBD2,few,TRBV14,TRBJ2-4,TGTGCCAGCAGCCAAGCCAGCGGGGGGGCCTCCAAAAACATTCAGTACTTC,CASSQASGGASKNIQYF
TRBD2,few,TRBV7-9,TRBJ2-2,TGTGCCAGCAGCTTGCTAGCGGGCCCCACCGGGGAGCTGTTTTTT,CASSLLAGPTGELFF
TRBD1,many,TRBV20-1,TRBJ1-2,TGCAGTGCTAGAGGGACAGGGGGCGACTATGGCTACACCTTC,CSARGTGGDYGYTF
-,medium-sized,TRBV12-3/TRBV12-4,TRBJ2-7,TGTGCCAGCGCCAGGGGGGAAATGTACGAGCAGTACTTC,CASARGEMYEQYF
-,-,TRBV27,TRBJ2-1,TGTGCCAGCAGTTTACACCGGGACGGCAACAATCCGCGGTTCTTC,CASSLHRDGNNPRFF
-,many,TRBV10-3,TRBJ1-1,TGTGCCATCAGAATCGCAGGACTGAACACTGAAGCTTTCTTT,CAIRIAGLNTEAFF
-,many,TRBV28,TRBJ1-1,TGTGCCAGCCGACCGGACGATCAGAACACTGAAGCTTTCTTT,CASRPDDQNTEAFF
TRBD2,few,TRBV30,TRBJ2-5,TGTGCCTGGACTAGCGGGGGGCCGACGTACTTC,CAWTSGGPTYF
-,-,TRBV27,TRBJ1-1,TGTGCCAGCAGTTCCACCATGGAAGCTTTCTTT,CASSSTMEAFF
-,many,TRBV9,TRBJ1-3,TGTGCCAGCAGCGTAGACACATTCTCTGGAAACACCATATATTTT,CASSVDTFSGNTIYF